This T cell receptor beta chain is drawn from a study of patients and donors after allogeneic stem cell transplantation (TCRdb year 2020). The CDR1 and CDR2 encoded by the germline V gene are SGHTA and FQGNSA. Here V drops 2 bases and J drops 4 bases, and the junction holds 11 bases not matched to any gene. The CDR3 measures 18 amino acids from cysteine to phenylalanine. Just the 54-base CDR3 DNA is kept, in frame starting at base 1. This clonotype was counted only a few times. Its antigen is still unknown. Base qualities are not at hand, and no much larger clone is one base apart. The library relied on RT-PCR. Sequenced using a NextSeq 550. TCRdb redid the processing of the public reads, applying fastp at Q25 and MiXCR, and retained in-frame beta chains. A single entry per CDR3 protein holds the most common genes and DNA from its merged rows. In this sample the table shows about 160,000 distinct CDR3 sequences, approximately 40% of which occur a single time. Of the sample, 50% is held by the ten largest clones.

Input material: blood, either unsorted or a sorted T cell fraction (not recorded which). The clonotype was recovered from a human donor who was either an allogeneic HSCT recipient or a stem cell or donor lymphocyte infusion donor (not recorded which). It is not recorded whose cells these are; they may come from a transplant donor. In this chain, TRBV7-2 is recombined with TRBJ2-5; TRBD2 lines up with 12 middle nucleotides. CDR3 protein: CASSLSRLAGALGETQYF. At the DNA level, the sequence is TGTGCCAGCAGCTTATCCCGACTAGCGGGGGCCCTCGGAGAGACCCAGTACTTC.